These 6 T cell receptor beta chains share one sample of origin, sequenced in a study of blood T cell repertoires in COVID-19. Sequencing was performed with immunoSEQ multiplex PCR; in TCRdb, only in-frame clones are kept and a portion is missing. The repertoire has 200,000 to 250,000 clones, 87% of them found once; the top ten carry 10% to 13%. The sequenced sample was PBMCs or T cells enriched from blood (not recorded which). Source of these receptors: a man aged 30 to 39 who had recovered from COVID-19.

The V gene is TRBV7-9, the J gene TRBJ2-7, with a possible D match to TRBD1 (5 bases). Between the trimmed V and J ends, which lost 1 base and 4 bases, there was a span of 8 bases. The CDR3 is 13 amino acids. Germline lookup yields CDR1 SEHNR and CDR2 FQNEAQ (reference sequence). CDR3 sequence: CASSLGHRYEQYF. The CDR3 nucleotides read TGTGCCAGCAGCTTAGGGCACAGGTACGAGCAGTACTTC.

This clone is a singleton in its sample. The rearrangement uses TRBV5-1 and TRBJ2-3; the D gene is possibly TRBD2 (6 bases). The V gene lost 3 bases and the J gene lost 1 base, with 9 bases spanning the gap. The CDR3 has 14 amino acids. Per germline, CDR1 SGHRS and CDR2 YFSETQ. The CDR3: CASSSSGGTDTQYF. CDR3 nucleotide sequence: TGCGCCAGCAGCTCGTCGGGGGGCACAGATACGCAGTATTTT. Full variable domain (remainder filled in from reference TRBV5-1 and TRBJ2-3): KAGVTQTPRYLIKTRGQQVTLSCSPISGHRSVSWYQQTPGQGLQFLFEYFSETQRNKGNFPGRFSGRQFSNSRSEMNVSTLELGDSALYLCASSSSGGTDTQYFGPGTRLTVL.

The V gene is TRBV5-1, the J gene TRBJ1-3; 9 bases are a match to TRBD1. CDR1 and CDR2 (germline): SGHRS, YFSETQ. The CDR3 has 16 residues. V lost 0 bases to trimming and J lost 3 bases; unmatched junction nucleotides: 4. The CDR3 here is CASSLAGDRDGNTIYF. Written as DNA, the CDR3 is TGCGCCAGCAGCTTGGCCGGGGACAGGGATGGAAACACCATATATTTT.

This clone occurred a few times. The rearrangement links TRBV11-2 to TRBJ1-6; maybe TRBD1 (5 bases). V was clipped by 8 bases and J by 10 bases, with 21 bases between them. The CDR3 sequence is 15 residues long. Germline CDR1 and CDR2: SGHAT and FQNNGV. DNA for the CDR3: TGTGCCAGCCGTCAAACTCAGGGCACGGCCTCACCCCTCCACTTT. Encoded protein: CASRQTQGTASPLHF. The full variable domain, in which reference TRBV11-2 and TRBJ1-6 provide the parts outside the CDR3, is EAGVAQSPRYKIIEKRQSVAFWCNPISGHATLYWYQQILGQGPKLLIQFQNNGVVDDSQLPKDRFSAERLKGVDSTLKIQPAKLEDSAVYLCASRQTQGTASPLHFGNGTRLTVT.

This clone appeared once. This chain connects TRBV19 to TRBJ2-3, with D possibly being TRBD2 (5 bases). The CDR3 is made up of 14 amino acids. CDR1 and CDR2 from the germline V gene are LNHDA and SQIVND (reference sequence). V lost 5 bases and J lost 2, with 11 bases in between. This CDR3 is CASSLARDTDTQYF. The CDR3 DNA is TGTGCCAGTAGTCTGGCGAGGGACACAGATACGCAGTATTTT.

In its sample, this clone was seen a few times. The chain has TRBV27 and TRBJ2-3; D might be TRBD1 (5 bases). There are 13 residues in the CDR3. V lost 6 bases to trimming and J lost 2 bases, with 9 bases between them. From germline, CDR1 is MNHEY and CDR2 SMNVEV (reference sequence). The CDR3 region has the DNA TGTGCCAGCAGGACAGCAGACACAGATACGCAGTATTTT. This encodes CASRTADTDTQYF.